A single sample is the source of the 14 T cell receptor beta chains below, sequenced in a study of blood T cells in healthy people across ages (dated by TCRdb to the mid-2010s). Receptor libraries were prepared by 5' RACE. The sequencing machine was an Illumina HiSeq 2500. A second PCR of roughly 7 to 12 cycles was performed with a sample-barcoded 5' primer and a J-beta primer mix. TCRdb reprocessing: public reads trimmed at Q25 with fastp, clones called with MiXCR, in-frame beta chains kept. Each record represents a unique CDR3 protein, reported with the most common genes and DNA among its rows. This sample lists 760,000 or so distinct CDR3 sequences; roughly 25% were detected once. The top ten constitute under 9.5% of the sample. This sample was also put to use in a study of T cells of mothers and their children.

The sample consisted of blood. Receptors originate from a boy aged 5 to 17 in good health.

The rearrangement joins TRBV18 to TRBJ2-1; 8 nucleotides agree with TRBD2. The V and J ends lost 8 bases and 7 bases, in that order; junction bases with no gene match: 10. Germline assignment: CDR1 KGHSH and CDR2 LQKENI. The CDR3 covers 14 residues. CDR3 loop: CASHSSGGLNEQFF. As DNA, the CDR3 is TGTGCCAGCCATTCAAGCGGGGGTTTAAATGAGCAGTTCTTC. Filled out from reference TRBV18 and TRBJ2-1, the complete variable domain reads NAGVMQNPRHLVRRRGQEARLRCSPMKGHSHVYWYRQLPEEGLKFMVYLQKENIIDESGMPKERFSAEFPKEGPSILRIQQVVRGDSAAYFCASHSSGGLNEQFFGPGTRLTVL.

This clonotype occurred a few times. The chain joins TRBV5-1 to TRBJ2-1, with a possible D match to TRBD1 (5 bases). Trimming removed 3 bases from V and 0 bases from J, with 16 bases in between. This CDR3 is built from 17 residues. The germline V gene encodes CDR1 SGHRS and CDR2 YFSETQ. CDR3 sequence: CASSSQRQRRSYNEQFF. The CDR3 DNA sequence: TGCGCCAGCAGCTCCCAAAGACAGCGCCGCTCCTACAATGAGCAGTTCTTC.

The chain combines TRBV7-9 with TRBJ2-5; possible D gene TRBD2, 6 bases. The tail of the sequence fits TRBJ2-1 better, so the J call may be wrong. There are 14 residues in the CDR3. Germline assignment: CDR1 SEHNR and CDR2 FQNEAQ (reference sequence). CDR3 nucleotide sequence: TGTGCCAGCCGAGGGACCTCCGGGAGAAATGAGCAGTTCTTC. Protein sequence: CASRGTSGRNEQFF.

This clonotype has just a few counts. The chain employs TRBV3-1 and TRBJ1-1; D is perhaps TRBD1 (6 bases). The CDR3 length is 13 residues. Germline V gene sequence: CDR1 LGHDT, CDR2 YNNKEL (reference sequence). V was shortened by 2 bases and J by 5 bases, with 9 bases between the two germline ends. The chain's CDR3 is CASSQLGATEAFF. DNA for the CDR3: TGTGCCAGCAGCCAACTGGGGGCTACTGAAGCTTTCTTT.

The V call is TRBV11-2, the J call TRBJ1-4, with D possibly being TRBD1 (6 bases). Germline CDR1 is SGHAT and CDR2 is FQNNGV. The CDR3 totals 13 residues. V was clipped by 5 bases and J by 8 bases, with 12 bases between them. Written as DNA, the CDR3 is TGTGCCAGCAGCCCACAGGGTTTGGAAAAACTGTTTTTT. This gives the protein CASSPQGLEKLFF.

This clonotype showed up just a few times. The chain carries TRBV7-2 and TRBJ2-7, with 10 nucleotides matching TRBD1. The V segment lost 1 base and the J segment 7 bases; nucleotides outside the gene matches: 7. The CDR3 has 15 residues. In germline, CDR1 is SGHTA, CDR2 FQGNSA. CDR3 loop: CASSLEAGGQGEQYF. In DNA form, the CDR3 reads TGTGCCAGCAGCTTAGAGGCGGGGGGACAGGGGGAGCAGTACTTC. Complete variable domain (other parts from reference TRBV7-2 and TRBJ2-7): GAGVSQSPSNKVTEKGKDVELRCDPISGHTALYWYRQSLGQGLEFLIYFQGNSAPDKSGLPSDRFSAERTGGSVSTLTIQRTQQEDSAVYLCASSLEAGGQGEQYFGPGTRLTVT.

This clonotype has more than one count but fewer than ten. The chain uses TRBV3-1 and TRBJ1-5; D may be TRBD1 (5 bases). The V end was cut by 4 bases, the J end by 5 bases, with 12 bases between. Germline-derived CDR1 and CDR2 are LGHDT and YNNKEL (reference sequence). This CDR3 has 14 residues. For the CDR3, the DNA is TGTGCCAGCAGCCCGGACATACAGTATCAGCCCCAGCATTTT. This encodes CASSPDIQYQPQHF.

This rearrangement joins TRBV7-6 to TRBJ1-2; unclear D gene. This CDR3 is built from 13 residues. Germline CDR1 is SGHVS and CDR2 is FNYEAQ. Trimming removed 2 bases from V and 2 bases from J, with 6 bases in between. The CDR3 DNA reads TGTGCCAGCAGCTTACAGCCCAACTATGGCTACACCTTC. As protein: CASSLQPNYGYTF.

With regard to this clonotype: A much bigger clone sits one base away, suggesting this may be a read error. The conserved phenylalanine or tryptophan is not found at the CDR3 terminus, so this likely reflects a read error. This chain links TRBV29-1 with TRBJ2-5; 7 bases are a match to TRBD2. Germline V lookup: CDR1 SQVTM, CDR2 ANQGSEA. V dropped 8 bases and J dropped 5; count of bases not matched to a gene: 11. This CDR3 has 13 residues. The CDR3 DNA sequence: TGCAGCCCCCTCCTTGACGGGGGGGAGACCCAGTACTAC. Its protein product is CSPLLDGGETQYY.

This clonotype was observed a few times. The genes are TRBV29-1 and TRBJ2-7; no clear D gene. V lost 2 bases and J lost 1, with 9 bases in between. The V gene's germline CDR1 is SQVTM and CDR2 ANQGSEA. CDR3 length: 13 residues. CDR3 residues: CSVELAESYEQYF. CDR3 coding DNA: TGCAGCGTTGAATTGGCGGAGTCCTACGAGCAGTACTTC.

V usage is TRBV7-9 and J usage is TRBJ2-2, with D possibly matching TRBD2 (5 bases). This CDR3 spans 16 amino acids. Trimming stripped 5 bases from V and 6 bases from J, with 19 bases between. Germline V gene lookup returns CDR1 SEHNR and CDR2 FQNEAQ (reference sequence). CDR3 coding DNA: TGTGCCAGCAGCAAAGTAGGGAGACAAGTATCCGGGGAGCTGTTTTTT. Translation: CASSKVGRQVSGELFF.

This clonotype was seen a few times. V gene TRBV29-1 combines with J gene TRBJ2-1, with TRBD1 identical over 7 bases. This CDR3 spans 14 amino acids. Germline V gene lookup returns CDR1 SQVTM and CDR2 ANQGSEA. After removal of 4 bases from V and 6 bases from J, the junction contained 9 bases not matched to a gene. This CDR3 is CSVGGTEWANEQFF. The CDR3 bases are TGCAGCGTTGGGGGGACAGAGTGGGCCAATGAGCAGTTCTTC.

This chain uses TRBV24-1 with TRBJ2-7; the D call may be TRBD1 or TRBD2 (5 bases each). Trimming removed 0 bases from V and 3 bases from J, with 23 bases in between. In germline, CDR1 is KGHDR, CDR2 SFDVKD. This CDR3 spans 19 amino acids. This CDR3 reads CATSDLGRHRGDQFYEQYF. The CDR3 bases are TGTGCCACCAGTGATTTGGGCCGACACCGAGGGGACCAATTCTACGAGCAGTACTTC.

The chain employs TRBV19 and TRBJ2-2, with D maybe TRBD2 (5 bases). Germline loops: CDR1 LNHDA, CDR2 SQIVND (reference sequence). V was pared by 3 bases and J by 7 bases, with 12 bases between. The CDR3 totals 14 residues. The CDR3 reads CASSIDEGSGELFF. CDR3 bases: TGTGCCAGTAGTATCGACGAGGGAAGCGGGGAGCTGTTTTTT.